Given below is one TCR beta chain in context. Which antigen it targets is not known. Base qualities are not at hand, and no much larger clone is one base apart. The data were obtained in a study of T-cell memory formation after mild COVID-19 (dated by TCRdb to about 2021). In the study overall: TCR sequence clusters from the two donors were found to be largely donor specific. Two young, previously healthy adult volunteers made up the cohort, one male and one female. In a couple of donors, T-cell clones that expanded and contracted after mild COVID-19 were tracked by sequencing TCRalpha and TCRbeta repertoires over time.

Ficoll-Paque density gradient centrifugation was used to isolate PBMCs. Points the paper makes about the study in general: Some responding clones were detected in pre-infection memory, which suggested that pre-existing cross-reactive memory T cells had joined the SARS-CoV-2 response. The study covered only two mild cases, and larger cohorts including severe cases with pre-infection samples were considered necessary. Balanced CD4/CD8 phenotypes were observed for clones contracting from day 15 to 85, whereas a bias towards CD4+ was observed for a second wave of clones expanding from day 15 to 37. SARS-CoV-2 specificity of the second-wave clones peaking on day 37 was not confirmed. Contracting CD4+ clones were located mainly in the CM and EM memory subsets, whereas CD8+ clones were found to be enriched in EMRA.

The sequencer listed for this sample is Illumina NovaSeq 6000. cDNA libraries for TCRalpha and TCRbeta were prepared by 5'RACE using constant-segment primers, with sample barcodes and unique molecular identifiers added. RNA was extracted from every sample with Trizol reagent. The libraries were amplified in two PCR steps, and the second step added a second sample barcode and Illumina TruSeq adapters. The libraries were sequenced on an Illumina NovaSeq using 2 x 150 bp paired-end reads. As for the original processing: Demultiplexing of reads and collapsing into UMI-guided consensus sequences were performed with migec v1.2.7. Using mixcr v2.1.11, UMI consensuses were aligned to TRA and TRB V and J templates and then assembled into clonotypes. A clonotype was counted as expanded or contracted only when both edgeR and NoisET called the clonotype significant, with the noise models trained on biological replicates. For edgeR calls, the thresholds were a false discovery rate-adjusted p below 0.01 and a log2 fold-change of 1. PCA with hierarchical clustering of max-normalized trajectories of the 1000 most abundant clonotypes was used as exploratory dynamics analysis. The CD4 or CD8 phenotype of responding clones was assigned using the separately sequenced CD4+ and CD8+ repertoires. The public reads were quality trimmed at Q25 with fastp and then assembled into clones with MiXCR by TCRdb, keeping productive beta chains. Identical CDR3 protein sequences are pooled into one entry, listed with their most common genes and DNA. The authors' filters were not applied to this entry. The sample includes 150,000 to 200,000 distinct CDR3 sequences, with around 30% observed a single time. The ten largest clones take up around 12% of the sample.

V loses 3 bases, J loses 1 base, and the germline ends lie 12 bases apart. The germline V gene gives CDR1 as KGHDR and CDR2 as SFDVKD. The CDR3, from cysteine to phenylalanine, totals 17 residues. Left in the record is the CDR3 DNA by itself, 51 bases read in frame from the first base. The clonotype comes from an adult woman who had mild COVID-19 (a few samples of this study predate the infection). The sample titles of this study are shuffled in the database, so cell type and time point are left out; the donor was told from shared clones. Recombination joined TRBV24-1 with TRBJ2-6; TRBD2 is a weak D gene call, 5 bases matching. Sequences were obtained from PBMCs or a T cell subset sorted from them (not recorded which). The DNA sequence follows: TGTGCCACCAGTGATCCTGGGAGCTTTTCTGGGGCCAACGTCCTGACTTTC. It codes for CATSDPGSFSGANVLTF.